These 25 T cell receptor beta chains share one sample of origin, sequenced in a study of cytomegalovirus exposure and HLA in healthy donors. The PCR contained 60 Vbeta and 13 Jbeta primers. Sequencing was performed with immunoSEQ multiplex PCR; in TCRdb, only in-frame clones are kept and a portion is missing. Found here are about 130,000 clones, 60% to 75% of them singletons; the top ten hold nearly 6%. Material for sequencing was PBMCs. Every receptor here comes from a woman between 45 and 60 years old in good health and CMV-seropositive.

About this clone itself: An end of the junction differs from the germline gene, which may be a read error. The V gene is TRBV14, the J gene TRBJ2-7; D unresolved. CDR1 and CDR2 (germline): SGHDN, FVKESK. The CDR3 extends over 13 amino acids. The CDR3, as DNA: TGTGCCAGCGGCCAAGGGTCACAGAGAGAGCAGTACTTC. The encoded protein is CASGQGSQREQYF.

The CDR3 loop reads CASSEYDRGHGYTF. CDR3 bases: TGTGCCAGCAGTGAATACGACAGGGGGCATGGCTACACCTTC. V and J are TRBV25-1 and TRBJ1-2; 10 bases are a match to TRBD1. V lost 0 bases, J lost 6 bases, and 1 base stayed unmatched. The CDR3 has 14 amino acids. Germline V CDR1 and CDR2: MGHDK, SYGVNS.

J is TRBJ2-1 and V is TRBV7-9; 11 bases fit TRBD2. Unmatched junction bases numbered 3, after V lost 3 bases and J lost 5 bases. Germline assignment: CDR1 SEHNR and CDR2 FQNEAQ (reference sequence). The CDR3 extends over 15 amino acids. The CDR3 protein is CASSLVAGGNNEQFF. CDR3 nucleotides: TGTGCCAGCAGCTTGGTAGCGGGGGGGAACAATGAGCAGTTCTTC.

The V and J genes are TRBV7-2 and TRBJ1-1, with a possible D match to TRBD1 (6 bases). V lost 2 bases and J lost 7, with 14 bases in between. Germline values: CDR1 SGHTA, CDR2 FQGNSA. The CDR3 totals 14 residues. CDR3 sequence reads: CASSLTSTQGEAFF. The CDR3 region has the DNA TGTGCCAGCAGCTTAACGTCGACACAGGGTGAAGCTTTCTTT.

The rearrangement links TRBV19 to TRBJ2-6; the match to TRBD2 covers 7 bases. The CDR3 has 19 residues. V shed 3 bases and J 0 bases; nucleotides not matched to a gene: 11. Looked up from germline, CDR1 is LNHDA and CDR2 is SQIVND (reference sequence). DNA for the CDR3: TGTGCCAGTAGTATCGCCATAAGCAGGGACTACTCTGGGGCCAACGTCCTGACTTTC. Residues: CASSIAISRDYSGANVLTF.

The gene calls are TRBV2 and TRBJ2-3; D is possibly TRBD1 (6 bases). Germline V CDR1 and CDR2: SNHLY, FYNNEI. V shed 8 bases and J shed 3 bases, with 18 bases lying between them. The CDR3 runs to 15 residues. CDR3 sequence: CASWVRRGKTDTQYF. In nucleotides, the CDR3 is TGTGCCAGCTGGGTTCGTAGGGGGAAGACAGATACGCAGTATTTT.

This clone has more than one count but fewer than ten. The chain employs TRBV11-2 and TRBJ2-7; 7 nucleotides match TRBD1. This CDR3 comprises 14 residues. V was clipped by 5 bases and J by 2 bases; unmatched bases: 6. The germline V gene encodes CDR1 SGHAT and CDR2 FQNNGV. This CDR3 is CASSDRVGAYEQYF. Written as DNA, the CDR3 is TGTGCCAGCAGCGACAGGGTGGGCGCCTACGAGCAGTACTTC.

Only one count was recorded for this clone. This sequence joins TRBV5-1 and TRBJ1-1; D gene unclear. This CDR3 is built from 13 residues. Per the germline V gene, CDR1 is SGHRS and CDR2 is YFSETQ. Trimming pared 0 bases from V and 5 bases from J, leaving 8 bases between. CDR3: CASSLDPGTEAFF. The CDR3 region has the DNA TGCGCCAGCAGCTTGGACCCGGGGACTGAAGCTTTCTTT.

This clone appeared a few times. This CDR3 is CASSLRQGGTDTQYF. CDR3 DNA sequence: TGTGCCAGCAGCTTAAGACAGGGGGGCACAGATACGCAGTATTTT. J is TRBJ2-3 and V is TRBV7-9, with 9 nucleotides matching TRBD1. This CDR3 has 15 amino acids. CDR1 is SEHNR and CDR2 is FQNEAQ in the germline V gene (reference sequence). J gave up 1 base and V 2 bases, and 1 base lay outside the gene matches. Full variable domain (rest looked up from reference TRBV7-9 and TRBJ2-3): DTGVSQNPRHKITKRGQNVTFRCDPISEHNRLYWYRQTLGQGPEFLTYFQNEAQLEKSRLLSDRFSAERPKGSFSTLEIQRTEQGDSAMYLCASSLRQGGTDTQYFGPGTRLTVL.

J is TRBJ2-7 and V is TRBV9; 8 nucleotides match TRBD1. The germline V gene encodes CDR1 SGDLS and CDR2 YYNGEE. The CDR3 is 15 residues long. J gave up 7 bases and V 4 bases, and 13 bases lay outside the gene matches. CDR3 bases: TGTGCCAGCAGCCCGACGCTATTTGGGACAGGAGAGCAGTACTTC. The encoded protein is CASSPTLFGTGEQYF.

This clone was detected only a few times. The rearrangement joins TRBV6-5 to TRBJ1-1; unclear D gene. The V gene's germline CDR1 is MNHEY and CDR2 SVGAGI. The V end lost 0 bases, the J end lost 7 bases, and 9 bases lay between the germline ends. The CDR3 runs to 13 residues. CDR3 bases: TGTGCCAGCAGTTACTCGGTAGGAGATGAAGCTTTCTTT. It encodes CASSYSVGDEAFF.

This chain joins TRBV10-3 and TRBJ2-6, with D perhaps matching TRBD2 (6 bases). In germline, CDR1 is ENHRY, CDR2 SYGVKD. Trimming removed 6 bases from V and 2 bases from J, with 11 bases in between. This CDR3 region has 15 residues. CDR3 DNA: TGTGCCATCAGCAACCCTAGCGCTGGGGCCAACGTCCTGACTTTC. Translation: CAISNPSAGANVLTF.

J is TRBJ2-1 and V is TRBV18; no reliable D call. The CDR3 contains 12 residues. V lost 2 bases to trimming and J lost 8 bases, with 7 bases between them. Germline CDR1 KGHSH, CDR2 LQKENI. The CDR3 loop is CASSPTSDEQFF. The CDR3 DNA is TGTGCCAGCTCACCAACGTCGGATGAGCAGTTCTTC.

The chain is built from TRBV7-9 and TRBJ2-1, with D unresolved. V lost 2 bases and J lost 7, with 15 bases in between. Germline loops: CDR1 SEHNR, CDR2 FQNEAQ (reference sequence). CDR3 length: 15 residues. The CDR3 protein is CASSLIELVTNEQFF. In nucleotides, the CDR3 is TGTGCCAGCAGCTTAATAGAACTCGTTACGAATGAGCAGTTCTTC.

The chain carries TRBV5-1 and TRBJ2-3; 7 positions agree with TRBD2. The CDR3 covers 14 residues. Germline V gene data show CDR1 as SGHRS and CDR2 as YFSETQ. V lost 9 bases and J lost 5; bases outside the gene matches: 12. The CDR3 protein is CATSLGGMQDTQYF. CDR3 in DNA: TGCGCCACATCTTTGGGGGGGATGCAAGATACGCAGTATTTT.

This clone occurred once. V is TRBV27 and J is TRBJ2-5; 7 nucleotides align to TRBD2. The ends lost 5 bases at V and 4 bases at J; junction bases unmatched: 7. The CDR3 spans 14 residues. Germline-derived CDR1 and CDR2 are MNHEY and SMNVEV (reference sequence). CDR3 sequence: CASSTRTGGETQYF. In DNA form, the CDR3 reads TGTGCCAGCAGTACCCGGACGGGGGGAGAGACCCAGTACTTC.

The genes are TRBV4-2 and TRBJ1-2; D not resolved. V lost 0 bases and J lost 4, with 9 bases in between. Germline lookup yields CDR1 LGHNA and CDR2 YNFKEQ. The CDR3 covers 14 residues. In nucleotides, the CDR3 is TGTGCCAGCAGCCAAGATAACAGTGGCTATGGCTACACCTTC. Translating it yields CASSQDNSGYGYTF.

This clone was observed once. The genes are TRBV19 and TRBJ2-7; the D gene is possibly TRBD2 (7 bases). CDR1 LNHDA and CDR2 SQIVND come from the germline V gene (reference sequence). The CDR3 spans 16 residues. Trimming took 1 base from V and 2 from J, leaving 15 bases between them. DNA of the CDR3: TGTGCCAGTAGTATAGGAGGGGGGGGCAATCCCTACGAGCAGTACTTC. Translating gives CASSIGGGGNPYEQYF.

This chain uses TRBV7-9 with TRBJ1-1, with 8 bases identical to TRBD1. J was trimmed by 3 bases and V by 4 bases; bases with no gene match: 7. CDR3 length: 15 residues. Germline V gene data show CDR1 as SEHNR and CDR2 as FQNEAQ (reference sequence). CDR3 region: CASSSEPGQDTEAFF. In nucleotides, the CDR3 is TGTGCCAGCAGCTCCGAACCGGGACAGGACACTGAAGCTTTCTTT. The complete variable domain, with remaining parts taken from reference TRBV7-9 and TRBJ1-1, reads DTGVSQNPRHKITKRGQNVTFRCDPISEHNRLYWYRQTLGQGPEFLTYFQNEAQLEKSRLLSDRFSAERPKGSFSTLEIQRTEQGDSAMYLCASSSEPGQDTEAFFGQGTRLTVV.

This sequence joins TRBV2 and TRBJ1-6, with 8 positions matching TRBD1. Germline-derived CDR1 and CDR2 are SNHLY and FYNNEI. The CDR3 spans 16 residues. The trim removed 6 bases at V and 0 bases at J, leaving 4 bases unmatched. CDR3 nucleotide sequence: TGTGCCAGCAGACTCGACAGGGGCTCCTATAATTCACCCCTCCACTTT. It translates to CASRLDRGSYNSPLHF.

V and J are TRBV6-5 and TRBJ1-6, with D tentatively TRBD1 (5 bases). Trimming removed 5 bases at V and 6 bases at J, with 11 bases between. From germline, CDR1 is MNHEY and CDR2 SVGAGI. The CDR3 has 14 amino acids. This CDR3 reads CASSTGGVNSPLHF. The CDR3 DNA reads TGTGCCAGCAGTACCGGGGGGGTTAATTCACCCCTCCACTTT.

This chain uses TRBV12-5 with TRBJ2-3; 11 positions match TRBD2. The CDR3 has 18 amino acids. In germline, CDR1 is LGHNT, CDR2 FRNRAP. Germline trimming cut 3 bases from V and 2 bases from J; bases unmatched to any gene: 10. CDR3 sequence: CASGLGTSGDQYTDTQYF. CDR3 nucleotides: TGTGCTAGTGGTTTAGGGACTAGCGGCGATCAATACACAGATACGCAGTATTTT.

This clone occurred a few times. The chain uses TRBV7-8 and TRBJ2-7; D might be TRBD2 (5 bases). V lost 1 base to trimming and J lost 4 bases, with 14 bases between them. CDR1 and CDR2 (germline): SGHVS, FQNEAQ. CDR3 length: 15 amino acids. The CDR3 reads CASSLDPQRRYEQYF. The CDR3 nucleotides are TGTGCCAGCAGCTTAGACCCCCAGAGGAGGTACGAGCAGTACTTC.

The chain combines TRBV6-5 with TRBJ1-6; D gene uncertain. The CDR3 loop spans 15 amino acids. Trimming took 8 bases from V and 0 from J, leaving 11 bases between them. The germline CDR1 and CDR2 sequences are MNHEY and SVGAGI. The CDR3 DNA reads TGTGCCAGCGGACGGGCGGGCTCCTATAATTCACCCCTCCACTTT. Residues: CASGRAGSYNSPLHF.

This chain joins TRBV14 and TRBJ2-6; 7 bases fit TRBD1. Germline V gene lookup returns CDR1 SGHDN and CDR2 FVKESK. With 4 bases clipped from V and 3 bases from J, the junction kept 12 bases outside the gene matches. The CDR3 consists of 18 residues. The CDR3 protein is CASSPTGWSLDGANVLTF. In nucleotides, the CDR3 is TGTGCCAGCAGCCCGACAGGGTGGAGCCTGGATGGGGCCAACGTCCTGACTTTC.